These T cell receptor beta chains were read from a single sample in a study of blood T cell repertoires in COVID-19. Here immunoSEQ multiplex PCR was the method, and the copy in TCRdb shows in-frame clones only, minus some. The sample lists roughly 220,000 clones; 60% to 85% were seen once. Source material: peripheral blood. These receptors all stem from a woman in her 70s with acute or convalescent COVID-19. The CDR3 runs from the conserved cysteine through the conserved F or W. Each record gives: D gene, clone size, J gene, V gene, CDR3 protein, CDR3 DNA. The D gene is left open where the match is weak. Clone size is given for some rows only: seen once, a few or many times, or a class if the clone is expanded.

d_call: .; clone_size: .; j_call: TRBJ2-2; v_call: TRBV15; cdr3_aa: CATSRVQGGTGELFF; cdr3_nt: TGTGCCACCAGCAGAGTACAGGGCGGCACCGGGGAGCTGTTTTTT
d_call: .; clone_size: .; j_call: TRBJ1-2; v_call: TRBV12-3/TRBV12-4; cdr3_aa: CASSPEMYGYTF; cdr3_nt: TGTGCCAGCAGTCCCGAGATGTATGGCTACACCTTC
d_call: .; clone_size: once; j_call: TRBJ2-5; v_call: TRBV29-1; cdr3_aa: CSVEGVQGGFQETQYF; cdr3_nt: TGCAGCGTTGAAGGGGTACAGGGGGGGTTCCAAGAGACCCAGTACTTC
d_call: TRBD1; clone_size: .; j_call: TRBJ1-6; v_call: TRBV27; cdr3_aa: CATRQGAENSPLHF; cdr3_nt: TGTGCCACTCGACAGGGGGCCGAAAATTCACCCCTCCACTTT
d_call: TRBD1; clone_size: .; j_call: TRBJ1-1; v_call: TRBV7-6; cdr3_aa: CASSSPLQGAGTEAFF; cdr3_nt: TGTGCCAGCAGCTCTCCTTTACAGGGGGCAGGCACTGAAGCTTTCTTT
d_call: TRBD1; clone_size: .; j_call: TRBJ2-1; v_call: TRBV5-6; cdr3_aa: CASSLVVLGQGTSNEQFF; cdr3_nt: TGTGCCAGCAGCTTGGTTGTGTTGGGACAGGGGACCTCTAATGAGCAGTTCTTC
d_call: .; clone_size: once; j_call: TRBJ1-2; v_call: TRBV15; cdr3_aa: CATRASGAYGYTF; cdr3_nt: TGTGCCACCAGGGCCAGTGGGGCCTATGGCTACACCTTC
d_call: TRBD1; clone_size: .; j_call: TRBJ1-1; v_call: TRBV5-1; cdr3_aa: CASSSGTANTEAFF; cdr3_nt: TGCGCCAGCAGCTCGGGGACAGCCAACACTGAAGCTTTCTTT
d_call: TRBD1; clone_size: few; j_call: TRBJ1-2; v_call: TRBV2; cdr3_aa: CASSEARGTGGRGYGYTF; cdr3_nt: TGTGCCAGCAGTGAAGCTCGGGGGACAGGGGGCAGGGGCTATGGCTACACCTTC
d_call: .; clone_size: few; j_call: TRBJ2-1; v_call: TRBV28; cdr3_aa: CASSLMGSYSYNEQFF; cdr3_nt: TGTGCCAGCAGTTTAATGGGCAGTTACTCCTACAATGAGCAGTTCTTC
d_call: .; clone_size: .; j_call: TRBJ1-5; v_call: TRBV19; cdr3_aa: CASSMGQVNQPQHF; cdr3_nt: TGTGCCAGTAGTATGGGGCAGGTCAATCAGCCCCAGCATTTT
d_call: .; clone_size: .; j_call: TRBJ1-2; v_call: TRBV28; cdr3_aa: CASSSRLLPYTF; cdr3_nt: TGTGCCAGCAGCTCGCGCCTGTTGCCCTACACCTTC
d_call: TRBD1; clone_size: .; j_call: TRBJ1-2; v_call: TRBV6-5; cdr3_aa: CASSPGTVYGYTF; cdr3_nt: TGTGCCAGCAGTCCCGGGACAGTCTATGGCTACACCTTC
d_call: TRBD2; clone_size: few; j_call: TRBJ2-1; v_call: TRBV11-2; cdr3_aa: CASRRWGGRALEQFF; cdr3_nt: TGTGCCAGCCGGAGATGGGGCGGGAGGGCCCTTGAGCAGTTCTTC
d_call: .; clone_size: .; j_call: TRBJ2-6; v_call: TRBV27; cdr3_aa: CASGIQGLGANVLTF; cdr3_nt: TGTGCCAGCGGGATACAGGGTCTTGGGGCCAACGTCCTGACTTTC
d_call: .; clone_size: .; j_call: TRBJ2-3; v_call: TRBV4-1; cdr3_aa: CASSQDGSESSHRTDTQYF; cdr3_nt: TGCGCCAGCAGCCAAGATGGTAGCGAGAGTTCTCACCGCACAGATACGCAGTATTTT
d_call: TRBD1; clone_size: .; j_call: TRBJ2-7; v_call: TRBV14; cdr3_aa: CASSRQGTGYEQYF; cdr3_nt: TGTGCCAGCAGCCGACAGGGAACGGGGTACGAGCAGTACTTC
d_call: TRBD1; clone_size: .; j_call: TRBJ2-5; v_call: TRBV7-9; cdr3_aa: CASSPGGVETQYF; cdr3_nt: TGTGCCAGCAGCCCAGGGGGAGTAGAGACCCAGTACTTC
d_call: TRBD1; clone_size: .; j_call: TRBJ2-5; v_call: TRBV5-1; cdr3_aa: CASSLATGLETQYF; cdr3_nt: TGCGCCAGCAGCTTGGCGACAGGGCTGGAGACCCAGTACTTC
d_call: .; clone_size: .; j_call: TRBJ2-7; v_call: TRBV19; cdr3_aa: CASSQDTGRYEQYF; cdr3_nt: TGTGCCAGTAGTCAAGATACAGGGCGGTACGAGCAGTACTTC
d_call: TRBD1; clone_size: .; j_call: TRBJ1-4; v_call: TRBV15; cdr3_aa: CATRSARGQWNEKLFF; cdr3_nt: TGTGCCACCAGATCCGCCCGGGGACAGTGGAATGAAAAACTGTTTTTT
d_call: TRBD1; clone_size: few; j_call: TRBJ2-7; v_call: TRBV28; cdr3_aa: CASRGQVYEQYF; cdr3_nt: TGTGCCAGCAGGGGACAGGTCTACGAGCAGTACTTC
d_call: TRBD2; clone_size: .; j_call: TRBJ2-1; v_call: TRBV19; cdr3_aa: CASSSKRAGGPRTSSYNEQFF; cdr3_nt: TGTGCCAGTAGTTCAAAACGAGCGGGAGGACCGAGGACGAGCTCCTACAATGAGCAGTTCTTC
d_call: TRBD2; clone_size: .; j_call: TRBJ2-1; v_call: TRBV5-4; cdr3_aa: CASSLGLAVSYNEQFF; cdr3_nt: TGTGCCAGCAGCTTGGGCCTAGCGGTGTCCTACAATGAGCAGTTCTTC
d_call: .; clone_size: .; j_call: TRBJ2-7; v_call: TRBV4-2; cdr3_aa: CASSQGWERNEQYF; cdr3_nt: TGTGCCAGCAGCCAAGGGTGGGAGCGTAACGAGCAGTACTTC
d_call: .; clone_size: .; j_call: TRBJ2-1; v_call: TRBV11-2; cdr3_aa: CASSLEIDYNEQFF; cdr3_nt: TGTGCCAGCAGCTTAGAAATAGATTACAATGAGCAGTTCTTC
d_call: .; clone_size: .; j_call: TRBJ2-1; v_call: TRBV11-1; cdr3_aa: CASSLVLAGNEQFF; cdr3_nt: TGTGCCAGCAGCTTAGTTCTAGCTGGCAATGAGCAGTTCTTC
d_call: .; clone_size: once; j_call: TRBJ1-2; v_call: TRBV19; cdr3_aa: CASSLNYGYTF; cdr3_nt: TGTGCCAGTAGTCTCAACTATGGCTACACCTTC
d_call: TRBD1; clone_size: .; j_call: TRBJ1-1; v_call: TRBV9; cdr3_aa: CASSYRDSSRPNTEAFF; cdr3_nt: TGTGCCAGCAGTTATAGGGACAGTAGCCGACCGAACACTGAAGCTTTCTTT
d_call: TRBD1; clone_size: .; j_call: TRBJ1-6; v_call: TRBV27; cdr3_aa: CASRRVGQGNSPLHF; cdr3_nt: TGTGCCAGCAGGAGGGTGGGACAGGGAAATTCACCCCTCCACTTT
d_call: TRBD1; clone_size: few; j_call: TRBJ2-7; v_call: TRBV10-3; cdr3_aa: CAISSPPGTGDIFTYEQYF; cdr3_nt: TGTGCCATCAGCTCCCCTCCCGGGACAGGGGACATTTTTACCTACGAGCAGTACTTC
d_call: TRBD1; clone_size: once; j_call: TRBJ1-2; v_call: TRBV4-1; cdr3_aa: CASSQAPQGLNYGYTF; cdr3_nt: TGCGCCAGCAGCCAAGCCCCACAGGGGCTTAACTATGGCTACACCTTC
d_call: .; clone_size: .; j_call: TRBJ1-5; v_call: TRBV21-1; cdr3_aa: CASSKRRTGRCSQPQHF; cdr3_nt: TGTGCCAGCAGCAAACGTCGGACAGGAAGGTGTAGTCAGCCCCAGCATTTT
d_call: .; clone_size: .; j_call: TRBJ1-1; v_call: TRBV3-1/TRBV3-2; cdr3_aa: CASSQASGGGTEAFF; cdr3_nt: TGTGCCAGCAGCCAAGCGTCGGGGGGGGGCACTGAAGCTTTCTTT
d_call: .; clone_size: .; j_call: TRBJ2-1; v_call: TRBV11-3; cdr3_aa: CASSLEDTEQFF; cdr3_nt: TGTGCCAGCAGCTTAGAAGACACTGAGCAGTTCTTC
d_call: TRBD1; clone_size: .; j_call: TRBJ1-1; v_call: TRBV28; cdr3_aa: CASSAPGQGARTEAFF; cdr3_nt: TGTGCCAGCAGTGCGCCGGGACAGGGGGCGCGAACTGAAGCTTTCTTT
d_call: .; clone_size: .; j_call: TRBJ1-1; v_call: TRBV6-1; cdr3_aa: CASSEKRGSHTEAFF; cdr3_nt: TGTGCCAGCAGTGAAAAAAGGGGATCGCACACTGAAGCTTTCTTT
d_call: .; clone_size: .; j_call: TRBJ2-1; v_call: TRBV5-1; cdr3_aa: CASSLVGDYNEQFF; cdr3_nt: TGCGCCAGCAGCTTGGTGGGCGACTACAATGAGCAGTTCTTC